The present T cell receptor (beta chain) was sequenced within a study of response to subunit inactivated influenza vaccine. TCRdb re-called the RT-PCR reads through MiXCR, storing one row per CDR3 protein. Of under 850,000 distinct CDR3 sequences listed, approximately 18% were seen once; the top ten hold approximately 10%. This clonotype has just a few counts. The V end was cut by 4 bases, the J end by 5 bases, with 14 bases between. The CDR3 contains 14 residues. Germline CDR1 is SGHTS and CDR2 is YDEGEE. The sequencing here drew on PBMCs from blood, taken 4 to 6 days after vaccination. This receptor was obtained from a man between 45 and 60 years old who received an inactivated influenza vaccine. The chain recombines TRBV5-8 with TRBJ2-3; D may match TRBD1 or TRBD2 (6 bases each). CDR3 in DNA: TGTGCCAGCAGCCGGGGGCAGTTGGGAGATACGCAGTATTTT. This sequence encodes CASSRGQLGDTQYF. The full variable domain, in which reference TRBV5-8 and TRBJ2-3 provide the parts outside the CDR3, is EAGVTQSPTHLIKTRGQQATLRCSPISGHTSVYWYQQALGLGLQFLLWYDEGEERNRGNFPPRFSGRQFPNYSSELNVNALELEDSALYLCASSRGQLGDTQYFGPGTRLTVL.